This T cell receptor (beta chain) was identified during a study of blood T cell repertoires in COVID-19. Across the study: Sites across the United States, Italy and Spain contributed samples from acute and convalescent COVID-19. Sources were T cells, B-cell-depleted T cells, or PBMCs; the material itself was cDNA or gDNA.

The authors' processing: Estimates of nucleated cell counts were drawn from the amplification of reference gene primers. Sequenced by immunoSEQ multiplex PCR; TCRdb stores in-frame clones only, minus some. V and J calls and clone size are as listed in that table; D and trimming were resolved from the DNA. The sample yields 140,000 to 150,000 clones, under 90% seen once. The length of the CDR3 is 13 residues. V was trimmed by 6 bases and J by 1 base, leaving 9 bases between them. Per the germline V gene, CDR1 is KGHSH and CDR2 is LQKENI. The receptor was isolated from a human donor in a cohort sampled during active COVID-19. The chain couples TRBV18 to TRBJ1-1; no reliable D call. Sequenced input: peripheral blood. The CDR3 DNA sequence: TGTGCCAGCTCCCCGGGTCGGAACACTGAAGCTTTCTTT. It translates to CASSPGRNTEAFF.